This TCR beta chain was sequenced during a study of blood T cells in healthy people across ages. Study-level results: Age advanced and TCR beta diversity per million T cells fell, roughly linearly. Among long-lived donors, naive CD4+ cells were more numerous and diversity higher than in aged donors.

Trimming removed 2 bases from V and 0 bases from J, with 8 bases in between. There are 15 residues in the CDR3. The germline V gene has CDR1 MDHEN and CDR2 SYDVKM. A remark on this clonotype: Its antigen is currently unknown.

Next came a second PCR, run for roughly 6 to 11 cycles, which used a sample-barcoded 5' primer along with a J-beta primer mix. TCRdb reprocessed the 5' RACE reads with MiXCR, giving one entry per CDR3 protein. The sample lists under 800,000 distinct CDR3 sequences; 35% to 45% were seen once. Material: blood. The chain has TRBV28 and TRBJ1-3; D is unresolved. The source of this sequence is a woman in her fifties or sixties in good health. In nucleotides, the CDR3 is TGTGCCAGCAGTTTAAAAAGCATCTCTGGAAACACCATATATTTT. This sequence encodes CASSLKSISGNTIYF. Filled out from reference TRBV28 and TRBJ1-3, the complete variable domain reads DVKVTQSSRYLVKRTGEKVFLECVQDMDHENMFWYRQDPGLGLRLIYFSYDVKMKEKGDIPEGYSVSREKKERFSLILESASTNQTSMYLCASSLKSISGNTIYFGEGSWLTVV.